This entry lists 17 T cell receptor beta chains sequenced from one sample in a study of response to subunit inactivated influenza vaccine (dated by TCRdb to the late 2010s). Library preparation used RT-PCR. TCRdb shows the sequencer as Illumina HiSeq 2500. TCRdb passed the public sequencing reads through fastp at Q25 and MiXCR, retaining productive beta sequences. Every distinct CDR3 protein forms one entry, paired with its most common genes and DNA. The sample table shows roughly 570,000 distinct CDR3 sequences, and 10% to 15% are seen once. Of the sample, roughly 14% falls within the top ten clones. The time point tag for this specimen amounts to: 45 to 50 days after influenza vaccine administration. This specimen consisted of PBMCs from blood, obtained about 6 weeks after vaccination. These receptors came from a man aged 45-65 years who received an inactivated influenza vaccine. Donor details come from another sample of the same person, matched by shared clones.

This clonotype was counted between two and nine times. V gene TRBV5-1 combines with J gene TRBJ2-1, with 9 bases that match TRBD1. V shed 4 bases and J 8 bases; nucleotides not matched to a gene: 10. Looked up from germline, CDR1 is SGHRS and CDR2 is YFSETQ. The length of the CDR3 is 15 residues. The CDR3 region has the DNA TGCGCCAGCAGCCACGACGGGACAGGGTGGTATGAGCAGTTCTTC. Residues: CASSHDGTGWYEQFF.

This clonotype showed up just once. The genes are TRBV6-2 or TRBV6-3 and TRBJ2-7; possibly TRBD1 for D (6 bases). Germline V gene lookup returns CDR1 MNHEY and CDR2 SVGEGT. This CDR3 is 12 amino acids long. V was cut by 10 bases and J by 3 bases, with 13 bases left in between. The CDR3, as DNA: TGTGCCACTACGGGACAACTCTACGAGCAGTACTTC. Residues: CATTGQLYEQYF.

This clonotype has a count of ten or more. This rearrangement joins TRBV7-2 to TRBJ2-1; possible D gene TRBD2, 5 bases. V lost 5 bases and J 2 bases, leaving 7 bases between the germline ends. In germline, CDR1 is SGHTA, CDR2 FQGNSA. The CDR3 is made up of 13 amino acids. Written as DNA, the CDR3 is TGTGCCAGCAGCCCGACTACCTACAATGAGCAGTTCTTC. Residues: CASSPTTYNEQFF.

This clonotype came up many times. The rearrangement joins TRBV20-1 to TRBJ2-6, with D maybe TRBD1 (5 bases). Trimming removed 4 bases from V and 1 base from J, with 8 bases in between. The CDR3 contains 14 residues. Germline V gene sequence: CDR1 DFQATT, CDR2 SNEGSKA (reference sequence). In DNA, the CDR3 is TGCAGTGCTACCCCAGGGTCTGGGGCCAACGTCCTGACTTTC. Residues: CSATPGSGANVLTF.

This chain connects TRBV12-3 or TRBV12-4 to TRBJ1-1; D unclear. This CDR3 is built from 16 residues. Between the trimmed V and J ends, which lost 6 bases and 3 bases, there was a span of 20 bases. The CDR3 DNA reads TGTGCCAGCAGCCTCAGATTTGGCTATAGGGACACTGAAGCTTTCTTT. Its protein product is CASSLRFGYRDTEAFF.

There are many counts of this clonotype. CDR3 region: CASSLGAEETQYF. Written as DNA, the CDR3 is TGTGCCAGCAGCTTAGGAGCGGAAGAGACCCAGTACTTC. The chain has TRBV7-2 and TRBJ2-5; a possible D gene is TRBD2 (5 bases). Germline CDR1 reads SGHTA; CDR2 reads FQGNSA. The V and J ends lost 1 base and 3 bases respectively, with 6 bases between them. The CDR3 has 13 residues.

The CDR3 loop is CASSVGVIDQETQYF. The CDR3 DNA follows: TGTGCCAGCAGCGTAGGGGTTATCGACCAAGAGACCCAGTACTTC. V and J are TRBV9 and TRBJ2-5, with D uncertain. Germline assignment: CDR1 SGDLS and CDR2 YYNGEE. Trimming left V 0 bases short and J 0 bases short, with 9 bases between. The length of the CDR3 is 15 residues.

This clonotype was picked up a small number of times. The V gene is TRBV5-1, the J gene TRBJ2-2, with D unclear. The germline V gene encodes CDR1 SGHRS and CDR2 YFSETQ. The V gene lost 6 bases and the J gene lost 4 bases, with 13 bases spanning the gap. The length of the CDR3 is 14 residues. The CDR3 here is CASNRGSATGELFF. The CDR3 bases are TGCGCCAGCAACCGAGGATCAGCCACCGGGGAGCTGTTTTTT. The entire variable domain, with the rest obtained from reference TRBV5-1 and TRBJ2-2, is as follows: KAGVTQTPRYLIKTRGQQVTLSCSPISGHRSVSWYQQTPGQGLQFLFEYFSETQRNKGNFPGRFSGRQFSNSRSEMNVSTLELGDSALYLCASNRGSATGELFFGEGSRLTVL.

This chain connects TRBV12-3 or TRBV12-4 to TRBJ1-5; D may be TRBD1 (5 bases). The CDR3 has 13 amino acids. The V end was cut by 7 bases, the J end by 5 bases, with 12 bases between. The CDR3 DNA reads TGTGCCAGCAATCAGGGAGACCATCAGCCCCAGCATTTT. Translating it yields CASNQGDHQPQHF.

The CDR3 DNA reads as TGCGCCAGCAGCTTGAGTACAGGCCGTACCTACGTTACATACTTC. This codes for CASSLSTGRTYVTYF. The V call is TRBV5-1, the J call TRBJ2-7, with D maybe TRBD1 (5 bases). V lost 1 base and J 13 bases, leaving 24 bases between the germline ends. Germline values: CDR1 SGHRS, CDR2 YFSETQ. This CDR3 is built from 15 residues.

The gene calls are TRBV4-3 and TRBJ2-3, with a tentative D call TRBD1 (6 bases). Germline V gives CDR1 LGHNA, CDR2 YSLEER. The CDR3 runs 14 residues. Trimming pared 2 bases from V and 5 bases from J, leaving 11 bases between. The CDR3 DNA is TGCGCCAGCAGCCAATTCCAGGGGCGAGATACGCAGTATTTT. This translates into CASSQFQGRDTQYF.

The chain recombines TRBV2 with TRBJ2-7, with 8 nucleotides matching TRBD2. CDR1 and CDR2 (germline): SNHLY, FYNNEI. Trimming at V came to 4 bases and at J to 3 bases, leaving 5 bases not matched to a gene. The CDR3 has 14 residues. The CDR3 loop reads CASSGLAGLYEQYF. The CDR3 coding sequence is TGTGCCAGCAGTGGTCTAGCGGGCCTCTACGAGCAGTACTTC.

The V gene is TRBV11-2, the J gene TRBJ2-3, with 8 nucleotides matching TRBD2. Trimming took 5 bases from V and 14 from J; bases not matched to a gene: 12. The germline V gene encodes CDR1 SGHAT and CDR2 FQNNGV. The length of the CDR3 is 13 residues. The CDR3 DNA reads TGTGCCAGCAGCCGGGGGGGCGCGGGATCAACGTATTTT. It translates to CASSRGGAGSTYF.

The V and J genes are TRBV10-1 and TRBJ2-7; D possibly uses TRBD1 or TRBD2 (5 bases each). This CDR3 region has 16 residues. Germline V gene data show CDR1 as WNHNN and CDR2 as SYGVQD (reference sequence). Trimming took 1 base from V and 0 from J, leaving 13 bases between them. Written as DNA, the CDR3 is TGCGCCAGCAGTGAGTTTAACCGGGACGGCTCCTACGAGCAGTACTTC. Residues: CASSEFNRDGSYEQYF.

The chain has TRBV5-1 and TRBJ2-7; D not certain. From germline, CDR1 is SGHRS and CDR2 YFSETQ. V was trimmed by 0 bases and J by 3 bases, leaving 13 bases between them. This CDR3 contains 15 residues. This CDR3 is CASSLVAAHDYEQYF. CDR3 nucleotide sequence: TGCGCCAGCAGCTTGGTGGCAGCACATGACTACGAGCAGTACTTC.

This clonotype was counted many times. The gene calls are TRBV20-1 and TRBJ2-1, with TRBD2 as a possible D gene (6 bases). This CDR3 has 14 residues. Between the trimmed V and J ends, which lost 7 bases and 0 bases, there was a span of 13 bases. Germline assignment: CDR1 DFQATT and CDR2 SNEGSKA (reference sequence). The CDR3 region is CSVGIADSYNEQFF. CDR3 coding DNA: TGCAGTGTTGGAATAGCGGACTCCTACAATGAGCAGTTCTTC.

The chain couples TRBV5-6 to TRBJ2-7; no definite D call. Deletions cut 4 bases from V and 9 bases from J, with 17 bases between. CDR3 size: 13 residues. Germline assignment: CDR1 SGHDT and CDR2 YYEEEE. The CDR3 sequence is CASSPGPGCSQYF. As DNA, the CDR3 is TGTGCCAGCAGCCCCGGGCCCGGATGCTCGCAGTACTTC.